The 15 T cell receptor beta chains below all came from one sample that was sequenced in a study of blood T cell repertoires in COVID-19. TCRdb's copy holds only in-frame clones and misses some; the assay was immunoSEQ multiplex PCR. The sample holds a few hundred thousand clones, about nine tenths seen once. Sequencing was performed on peripheral blood. The receptor set was obtained from a woman aged 25 to 39 with active or convalescent COVID-19.

CDR3 nucleotides: TGTGCCAGCAGGCTAATGACAGGATATACGCAGTATTTT. Translation gives CASRLMTGYTQYF. The rearrangement links TRBV12-3 or TRBV12-4 to TRBJ2-3; D perhaps matches TRBD1 (6 bases). Trimming took off 6 bases at V and 7 bases at J, with 14 bases between the two ends. The CDR3 is made up of 13 amino acids.

The gene calls are TRBV3-1 (or the pseudogene TRBV3-2) and TRBJ2-5, with 8 bases that match TRBD2. The CDR3 is 14 residues long. V lost 3 bases and J lost 7; bases outside the gene matches: 7. Germline V lookup: CDR1 LGHDT, CDR2 YNNKEL (reference sequence). The CDR3 is CASSQPQRGRTQYF. DNA of the CDR3: TGTGCCAGCAGCCAGCCTCAGCGGGGGAGGACCCAGTACTTC.

The chain is built from TRBV6-5 and TRBJ1-2; TRBD1 agrees at 12 bases. The CDR3 extends over 16 amino acids. The J segment lost 3 bases and the V segment lost 4 bases, leaving 6 bases of the junction unmatched. CDR1 and CDR2 from the germline V gene are MNHEY and SVGAGI. This CDR3 is CASSFTGQGADYGYTF. In DNA form, the CDR3 reads TGTGCCAGCAGTTTCACGGGACAGGGGGCCGACTATGGCTACACCTTC.

This chain uses TRBV29-1 with TRBJ1-2; D possibly corresponds to TRBD1 (6 bases). Germline values: CDR1 SQVTM, CDR2 ANQGSEA. Trimming took 4 bases from V and 8 from J, leaving 14 bases between them. The CDR3 is 12 residues long. This CDR3 reads CSVGLGGRGYTF. CDR3 in DNA: TGCAGCGTTGGTTTGGGGGGGCGAGGCTACACCTTC. Using reference TRBV29-1 and TRBJ1-2 for the parts outside the CDR3, the full variable domain is SAVISQKPSRDICQRGTSLTIQCQVDSQVTMMFWYRQQPGQSLTLIATANQGSEATYESGFVIDKFPISRPNLTFSTLTVSNMSPEDSSIYLCSVGLGGRGYTFGSGTRLTVV.

The genes are TRBV28 and TRBJ1-2, with D possibly TRBD1 on 5 matching bases. Trimming shortened V by 6 bases and J by 4 bases, and 12 bases separated the two germline ends. Germline V CDR1 and CDR2: MDHEN, SYDVKM. This CDR3 contains 13 residues. This chain's CDR3 is CASRPGISYGYTF. In DNA, the CDR3 is TGTGCCAGCAGACCAGGGATTAGCTATGGCTACACCTTC.

In DNA form, the CDR3 reads TGTGCCAGTAGTATAGGAGGTTTGAGAGGAGCAACTAATGAAAAACTGTTTTTT. The encoded protein is CASSIGGLRGATNEKLFF. This chain links TRBV19 with TRBJ1-4, with D uncertain. Trimming took off 1 base at V and 0 bases at J, with 15 bases between the two ends. Germline lookup yields CDR1 LNHDA and CDR2 SQIVND (reference sequence). This CDR3 comprises 18 residues.

The chain is built from TRBV19 and TRBJ1-4; no firm D call. V was trimmed by 0 bases and J by 2 bases, leaving 10 bases between them. The CDR3 runs 16 residues. The germline gives CDR1 LNHDA, CDR2 SQIVND (reference sequence). This chain's CDR3 is CASSIEFRGTNEKLFF. As DNA, the CDR3 is TGTGCCAGTAGTATAGAGTTCCGAGGGACTAATGAAAAACTGTTTTTT.

The chain couples TRBV10-2 to TRBJ1-3; D is undetermined. The CDR3 consists of 13 residues. From germline, CDR1 is WSHSY and CDR2 SAAADI. The V end was cut by 4 bases, the J end by 5 bases, with 9 bases between. The CDR3 DNA is TGCGCCAGCAGTGCAACAGCCCGAAACACCATATATTTT. It codes for CASSATARNTIYF.

This clone was seen a handful of times. This rearrangement joins TRBV29-1 to TRBJ2-5, with D unclear. There are 11 residues in the CDR3. Germline-derived CDR1 and CDR2 are SQVTM and ANQGSEA. V was clipped by 0 bases and J by 7 bases, with 6 bases between them. This CDR3 is CSVEDLGTQYF. CDR3 coding DNA: TGCAGCGTTGAAGATCTCGGGACCCAGTACTTC.

The chain is built from TRBV2 and TRBJ1-4; D gene uncertain. CDR3 size: 14 residues. The germline V and J ends were trimmed by 4 bases and 2 bases, with 8 bases remaining between them. Germline values: CDR1 SNHLY, CDR2 FYNNEI. CDR3 bases: TGTGCCAGCAGTGGACTCGAGACTAATGAAAAACTGTTTTTT. Encoded protein: CASSGLETNEKLFF.

The chain has TRBV27 and TRBJ1-3, with D possibly matching TRBD1 (6 bases). Germline values: CDR1 MNHEY, CDR2 SMNVEV (reference sequence). This CDR3 is built from 16 residues. The V end was cut by 5 bases, the J end by 0 bases, with 14 bases between. The CDR3: CASSPSQGSSGNTIYF. CDR3 nucleotide sequence: TGTGCCAGCAGTCCTTCCCAGGGGAGCTCTGGAAACACCATATATTTT.

The chain recombines TRBV7-2 with TRBJ2-3; 12 nucleotides agree with TRBD2. There are 15 residues in the CDR3. From germline, CDR1 is SGHTA and CDR2 FQGNSA. V trimming: 5 bases; J trimming: 8 bases; junction bases outside the gene matches: 8. The CDR3 spells CASSPSSGGAGTQYF. CDR3 DNA: TGTGCCAGCAGCCCCTCTAGCGGGGGGGCTGGTACGCAGTATTTT.

The chain combines TRBV2 with TRBJ2-5; 10 bases match TRBD1. Germline CDR1 SNHLY, CDR2 FYNNEI. CDR3 size: 15 residues. V gave up 6 bases and J gave up 4 bases; unmatched junction bases: 8. The CDR3 loop reads CASSRDRGMGETQYF. CDR3 DNA sequence: TGTGCCAGCAGCCGGGACAGGGGTATGGGAGAGACCCAGTACTTC. Full variable domain (outside the CDR3, taken from reference TRBV2 and TRBJ2-5): EPEVTQTPSHQVTQMGQEVILRCVPISNHLYFYWYRQILGQKVEFLVSFYNNEISEKSEIFDDQFSVERPDGSNFTLKIRSTKLEDSAMYFCASSRDRGMGETQYFGPGTRLLVL.

The chain recombines TRBV28 with TRBJ2-7; D possibly corresponds to TRBD1 (6 bases). The V gene's germline CDR1 is MDHEN and CDR2 SYDVKM. Trimming left V 7 bases short and J 2 bases short, with 9 bases between. This CDR3 comprises 12 residues. The DNA for the CDR3 is TGTGCCAGCACGACAGGTCCCTACGAGCAGTACTTC. This sequence encodes CASTTGPYEQYF.

This clone was seen once. This chain connects TRBV15 to TRBJ1-5; 9 bases match TRBD1. Germline V lookup: CDR1 LNHNV, CDR2 YYDKDF (reference sequence). J lost 3 bases, V lost 6 bases, and 9 bases had no gene match. The CDR3 contains 16 residues. The CDR3 bases are TGTGCCACCAGTTCCGGGACAGGGCTTCCCAATCAGCCCCAGCATTTT. Translation: CATSSGTGLPNQPQHF.